This passage covers 29 T cell receptor beta chains from one sample sequenced in a study of Tregs in tolerant kidney transplant recipients. The table came from immunoSEQ multiplex PCR; TCRdb's copy has only in-frame clones and leaves some out. The table has just over 30,000 clones, 82% seen once. These receptors' antigens are unknown. The specimen sequenced was Tregs from blood cultured with allogeneic cells. These receptors were obtained from a human donor in good health.

J is TRBJ2-7 and V is TRBV18; D gene uncertain. Per germline, CDR1 KGHSH and CDR2 LQKENI. The CDR3 contains 18 residues. Trimming stripped 2 bases from V and 2 bases from J, with 22 bases between. The CDR3 spells CASSPNVPPTPTAYEQYF. CDR3 DNA sequence: TGTGCCAGCTCACCAAATGTTCCTCCAACCCCCACTGCCTACGAGCAGTACTTC.

The chain carries TRBV6-6 and TRBJ2-7; 11 bases line up with TRBD1. Germline V gene data show CDR1 as MNHNY and CDR2 as SVGAGI (reference sequence). The CDR3 has 16 amino acids. Unmatched junction bases numbered 7, after V lost 2 bases and J lost 4 bases. In DNA, the CDR3 is TGTGCCAGCAGTTACGGTGGACAGGGGGCCCCATACGAGCAGTACTTC. It codes for CASSYGGQGAPYEQYF.

This chain links TRBV9 with TRBJ1-1; D not resolved. The CDR3 is 13 amino acids. CDR1 is SGDLS, CDR2 YYNGEE, per germline. Trimming pared 1 base from V and 1 base from J, leaving 5 bases between. CDR3 DNA: TGTGCCAGCAGCGTAATGGGGAACACTGAAGCTTTCTTT. The encoded protein is CASSVMGNTEAFF.

This rearrangement joins TRBV7-2 to TRBJ2-1, with 8 bases that match TRBD2. This CDR3 region has 12 residues. The germline gives CDR1 SGHTA, CDR2 FQGNSA. The ends lost 5 bases at V and 15 bases at J; junction bases unmatched: 9. Written as DNA, the CDR3 is TGTGCCAGCAGCCCTGGGACTAGTCGTCTGTTCTTC. Amino acids: CASSPGTSRLFF.

The J gene is TRBJ1-3, the V gene TRBV15; D call uncertain. This CDR3 has 20 amino acids. V was pared by 3 bases and J by 0 bases, with 24 bases between. Per the germline V gene, CDR1 is LNHNV and CDR2 is YYDKDF (reference sequence). CDR3 region: CATSRKSPLFDGFSGNTIYF. The CDR3 nucleotides are TGTGCCACCAGCAGGAAATCTCCCCTATTCGACGGATTCTCTGGAAACACCATATATTTT.

This clone was picked up a small number of times. The gene calls are TRBV10-3 and TRBJ1-2, with 9 bases aligning to TRBD1. V was pared by 7 bases and J by 4 bases, with 7 bases of the junction left unmatched. CDR3 length: 14 residues. CDR1 ENHRY and CDR2 SYGVKD come from the germline V gene. CDR3 DNA: TGTGCCATCACTGCCACAGGGGGCGCCTATGGCTACACCTTC. Its translation is CAITATGGAYGYTF.

The chain couples TRBV7-3 to TRBJ2-5; the D gene is possibly TRBD1 (5 bases). The CDR3 sequence is 13 residues long. V was pared by 3 bases and J by 5 bases, with 10 bases between. Germline lookup yields CDR1 SGHTA and CDR2 FQGTGA. CDR3 nucleotides: TGTGCCAGCAGCTTGGGGCCTCGCGAGACCCAGTACTTC. Amino acids: CASSLGPRETQYF.

The rearrangement uses TRBV7-8 and TRBJ2-3; 10 bases agree with TRBD1. Germline assignment: CDR1 SGHVS and CDR2 FQNEAQ. J lost 3 bases, V lost 5 bases, and 2 bases had no gene match. There are 14 residues in the CDR3. The CDR3 DNA follows: TGTGCCAGCAGCCGGGACAGGGGAACAGATACGCAGTATTTT. Its protein is CASSRDRGTDTQYF.

The chain uses TRBV18 and TRBJ2-7; D tentatively fits TRBD1 or TRBD2 (7 bases each). Germline V gene lookup returns CDR1 KGHSH and CDR2 LQKENI. V gave up 3 bases and J gave up 5 bases, with 17 bases separating them. The CDR3 covers 15 residues. CDR3 residues: CASSPPGGGWDEQYF. For the CDR3, the DNA is TGTGCCAGCTCACCCCCAGGGGGGGGATGGGACGAGCAGTACTTC. The full variable domain, completed using reference TRBV18 and TRBJ2-7, is NAGVMQNPRHLVRRRGQEARLRCSPMKGHSHVYWYRQLPEEGLKFMVYLQKENIIDESGMPKERFSAEFPKEGPSILRIQQVVRGDSAAYFCASSPPGGGWDEQYFGPGTRLTVT.

The rearrangement uses TRBV4-2 and TRBJ2-7; possible D gene TRBD2, 5 bases. The CDR3 length is 19 residues. Trimming pared 0 bases from V and 0 bases from J, leaving 21 bases between. Germline-derived CDR1 and CDR2 are LGHNA and YNFKEQ. CDR3 in DNA: TGTGCCAGCAGCCAAGAGGTCCCCTCCTACTCTAGCTACTCCTACGAGCAGTACTTC. Amino acids: CASSQEVPSYSSYSYEQYF.

This rearrangement joins TRBV2 to TRBJ2-3; 13 bases are a match to TRBD2. The trim removed 4 bases at V and 2 bases at J, leaving 12 bases unmatched. This CDR3 contains 19 residues. Germline V gene data show CDR1 as SNHLY and CDR2 as FYNNEI. The CDR3 nucleotides read TGTGCCAGCAGTGGGCCAGGGACTAGCGGGAAGAAGGCCACAGATACGCAGTATTTT. It specifies CASSGPGTSGKKATDTQYF.

This clone was observed a few times. The chain couples TRBV15 to TRBJ1-2; maybe TRBD1 (6 bases). Trimming took off 1 base at V and 2 bases at J, with 20 bases between the two ends. CDR1 and CDR2 from the germline V gene are LNHNV and YYDKDF (reference sequence). CDR3 length: 18 amino acids. The CDR3 sequence: CATSRGTRQGQKNYGYTF. As DNA, the CDR3 is TGTGCCACCAGCAGAGGCACCCGGCAGGGGCAAAAAAACTATGGCTACACCTTC.

The V and J genes are TRBV11-3 and TRBJ2-7, with 7 nucleotides matching TRBD2. The CDR3 consists of 13 residues. Unmatched junction bases numbered 5, after V lost 7 bases and J lost 2 bases. Looked up from germline, CDR1 is SGHNT and CDR2 is YENEEA. CDR3 bases: TGTGCCAGCACGTGGGGGAGGGCCTACGAGCAGTACTTC. Its translation is CASTWGRAYEQYF.

This clone was counted only a few times. V and J are TRBV5-4 and TRBJ1-2; weak D call: TRBD1 (6 bases). The CDR3 has 13 residues. With 4 bases removed from V and 2 bases from J, the gap between germline ends came to 9 bases. Germline-derived CDR1 and CDR2 are SGHNT and YYREEE (reference sequence). In nucleotides, the CDR3 is TGTGCCAGCAGCCAAACAGGGAACTATGGCTACACCTTC. Its translation is CASSQTGNYGYTF.

V gene TRBV14 combines with J gene TRBJ1-2, with 8 bases identical to TRBD1. The CDR3 extends over 15 amino acids. Germline CDR1 is SGHDN and CDR2 is FVKESK. V gave up 4 bases and J gave up 7 bases; unmatched junction bases: 11. The CDR3: CASSLRQGLGGGYTF. CDR3 sequence (DNA): TGTGCCAGCAGCCTCCGACAGGGGCTAGGAGGTGGCTACACCTTC.

The V gene is TRBV7-2, the J gene TRBJ2-3; D is uncertain. The CDR3 is 15 amino acids. Germline V gives CDR1 SGHTA, CDR2 FQGNSA. V lost 1 base to trimming and J lost 8 bases, with 16 bases between them. CDR3 sequence reads: CASSLEGMGPSTQYF. In DNA form, the CDR3 reads TGTGCCAGCAGCTTAGAGGGTATGGGTCCTAGTACGCAGTATTTT.

This sequence joins TRBV5-4 and TRBJ2-7; tentatively, D is TRBD1 (6 bases). The CDR3 loop spans 16 amino acids. Trimming pared 4 bases from V and 2 bases from J, leaving 19 bases between. CDR1 is SGHNT and CDR2 is YYREEE in the germline V gene (reference sequence). CDR3: CASSEKTGSAPYEQYF. CDR3 DNA: TGTGCCAGCAGCGAGAAGACAGGTTCGGCCCCCTACGAGCAGTACTTC.

This clone was observed a few times. The CDR3 nucleotides read TGTGCCAGCAGCGACCACCCGAGCTCTGGAAACACCATATATTTT. Its translation: CASSDHPSSGNTIYF. The chain couples TRBV11-2 to TRBJ1-3; D remains unclear. Between the trimmed V and J ends, which lost 5 bases and 0 bases, there was a span of 11 bases. The CDR3 contains 15 residues. The germline CDR1 and CDR2 sequences are SGHAT and FQNNGV.

The chain is built from TRBV30 and TRBJ1-1; the D gene is possibly TRBD1 (5 bases). The germline V gene has CDR1 GTSNPN and CDR2 SVGIG (reference sequence). Trimming took off 2 bases at V and 1 base at J, with 11 bases between the two ends. This CDR3 is built from 14 residues. The CDR3, as DNA: TGTGCCTGGAGTCCTCTCGGGGGGAACACTGAAGCTTTCTTT. This translates into CAWSPLGGNTEAFF.

V usage is TRBV5-6 and J usage is TRBJ1-4; D uncertain. This CDR3 is built from 14 residues. Trimming pared 1 base from V and 8 bases from J, leaving 12 bases between. The germline gives CDR1 SGHDT, CDR2 YYEEEE. The CDR3 DNA reads TGTGCCAGCAGCTTGAGAGGGCGCCCGGAAAAACTGTTTTTT. The encoded protein is CASSLRGRPEKLFF.

The V gene is TRBV5-8, the J gene TRBJ2-7; TRBD2 agrees at 14 bases. The CDR3 is made up of 18 amino acids. V lost 2 bases and J lost 4; bases outside the gene matches: 11. CDR1 and CDR2 (germline): SGHTS, YDEGEE. In DNA, the CDR3 is TGTGCCAGCAGCTTTACTGGACTAGCGGGAGGTAGAAGGTACGAGCAGTACTTC. Its protein product is CASSFTGLAGGRRYEQYF.

This clone was seen just once. The rearrangement uses TRBV5-6 and TRBJ1-4; D is ambiguous. The CDR3 contains 15 residues. Trimming removed 0 bases at V and 2 bases at J, with 8 bases between. Per germline, CDR1 SGHDT and CDR2 YYEEEE. The CDR3 coding sequence is TGTGCCAGCAGCTTGGCGGGTCTGACTAATGAAAAACTGTTTTTT. Its protein product is CASSLAGLTNEKLFF.

This chain joins TRBV25-1 and TRBJ2-7; 9 nucleotides align to TRBD1. The V gene end was trimmed by 5 bases and the J gene end by 9 bases; junction bases not matched to a gene: 17. Germline V CDR1 and CDR2: MGHDK, SYGVNS. The CDR3 runs 16 residues. The CDR3 here is CASSPHRDRATEGQYF. The CDR3 DNA reads TGTGCCAGCAGTCCCCACCGGGACAGGGCTACGGAGGGGCAGTACTTC.

The rearrangement joins TRBV28 to TRBJ1-2; TRBD1 is a possible D gene (5 bases). This CDR3 has 14 amino acids. Germline assignment: CDR1 MDHEN and CDR2 SYDVKM. V lost 2 bases, J lost 0 bases, and 7 bases lay in between. The CDR3 is CASSLRGPNYGYTF. CDR3 bases: TGTGCCAGCAGTTTACGGGGACCTAACTATGGCTACACCTTC.

The gene calls are TRBV19 and TRBJ1-1; TRBD1 aligns across 9 bases. Germline V gives CDR1 LNHDA, CDR2 SQIVND (reference sequence). V was clipped by 5 bases and J by 7 bases; unmatched bases: 11. The CDR3 has 15 amino acids. CDR3 coding DNA: TGTGCCAGTAGTCGCCGGGACAGGGTATTTGGTGAAGCTTTCTTT. Translated: CASSRRDRVFGEAFF.

This chain links TRBV6-5 with TRBJ1-1; D not certain. Trimming cost V 0 bases and J 8 bases, with 10 bases left between them. Per the germline V gene, CDR1 is MNHEY and CDR2 is SVGAGI. This CDR3 has 13 residues. The CDR3 spells CASSYSIWREAFF. The DNA of the CDR3 is TGTGCCAGCAGTTACTCGATATGGCGGGAAGCTTTCTTT.

The chain carries TRBV30 and TRBJ1-1; D gene uncertain. Trimming took off 2 bases at V and 7 bases at J, with 5 bases between the two ends. The germline gives CDR1 GTSNPN, CDR2 SVGIG (reference sequence). The CDR3 loop spans 10 amino acids. The CDR3 sequence: CAWSQHEAFF. The CDR3 DNA follows: TGTGCCTGGAGTCAACATGAAGCTTTCTTT.

The CDR3 DNA reads TGTGCCACGTCCGGAGGAGATACGCAGTATTTT. Encoded protein: CATSGGDTQYF. The rearrangement uses TRBV13 and TRBJ2-3, with D possibly being TRBD2 (5 bases). From germline, CDR1 is PRHDT and CDR2 FYEKMQ (reference sequence). This CDR3 comprises 11 residues. V lost 10 bases and J lost 5, with 10 bases in between.

This chain uses TRBV5-6 with TRBJ2-7; no definite D call. The V gene's germline CDR1 is SGHDT and CDR2 YYEEEE. With 0 bases removed from V and 4 bases from J, the gap between germline ends came to 8 bases. This CDR3 has 13 residues. In DNA, the CDR3 is TGTGCCAGCAGCTTGGACAGAAAATACGAGCAGTACTTC. Its translation: CASSLDRKYEQYF.